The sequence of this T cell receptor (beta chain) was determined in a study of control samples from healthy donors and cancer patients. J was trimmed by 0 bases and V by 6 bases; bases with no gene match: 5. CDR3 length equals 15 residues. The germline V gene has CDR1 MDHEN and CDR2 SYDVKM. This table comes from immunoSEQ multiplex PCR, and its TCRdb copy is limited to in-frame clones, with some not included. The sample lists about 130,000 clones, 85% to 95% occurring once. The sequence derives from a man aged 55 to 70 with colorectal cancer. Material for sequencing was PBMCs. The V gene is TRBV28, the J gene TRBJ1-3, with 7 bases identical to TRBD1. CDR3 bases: TGTGCCAGCAGCTTGGGACAGCTCTCTGGAAACACCATATATTTT. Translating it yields CASSLGQLSGNTIYF.